This TCR beta chain was captured by sequencing in a study of shared clonotypes between healthy human individuals. The ends were cut back, 5 bases at V and 6 bases at J, with 5 bases in the middle. The CDR3 has 11 residues. Germline CDR1 and CDR2: SEHNR and FQNEAQ (reference sequence). Original methodology: There were no quality scores in the junction-only immunoSEQ sequences, so filtering differed. Measured with immunoSEQ multiplex PCR; TCRdb has only the in-frame clones, and not every one. For V, J and clone size, that table is used; D and trimming come from the DNA. Here the sample spans around 2.3 million clones, approximately 94% being singletons.

Sequenced sample: naive CD4+ T cells sorted from blood. Documented subset: CD45RA+ positively selected. This TCR came from a man aged 18-30 years in good health. The chain carries TRBV7-9 and TRBJ2-1; D remains ambiguous. The CDR3 reads CASSITNEQFF. DNA for the CDR3: TGTGCCAGCAGCATTACCAATGAGCAGTTCTTC.